The 14 T cell receptor beta chains in this list originate from one sample, sequenced in a study of CD8 T cells in ankylosing spondylitis. Study conclusions and caveats: There was a TCR beta motif, made of roughly eight highly homologous variants, that appeared characteristic of ankylosing spondylitis blood.

Antigens for these TCRs are unknown. TCRdb re-analysed the 5' RACE reads in MiXCR, keeping a single row per CDR3 protein. The table includes roughly 450,000 distinct CDR3 sequences, 25% to 30% detected once. Sequenced input: blood, either unsorted or a sorted T cell fraction (not recorded which). These receptors originate from a male donor with ankylosing spondylitis.

This clonotype was counted ten times or more. The DNA for the CDR3 is TGTGCCAGCAGCTTAGAGCCCCACGGTGAGCAGTTCTTC. Amino acids: CASSLEPHGEQFF. V usage is TRBV11-3 and J usage is TRBJ2-1; D not resolved. Germline CDR1 reads SGHNT; CDR2 reads YENEEA. CDR3 size: 13 residues. The V end was cut by 0 bases, the J end by 9 bases, with 9 bases between.

This clonotype appeared a few times. The chain recombines TRBV20-1 with TRBJ2-5, with D hard to call. Germline values: CDR1 DFQATT, CDR2 SNEGSKA (reference sequence). The ends were cut back, 5 bases at V and 7 bases at J, with 8 bases in the middle. CDR3 size: 10 residues. CDR3: CSAGPGTQYF. CDR3 nucleotides: TGCAGTGCTGGTCCGGGGACCCAGTACTTC.

V is TRBV7-2 and J is TRBJ1-2; TRBD1 is a possible D gene (6 bases). Trimming removed 2 bases at V and 6 bases at J, with 13 bases between. Germline assignment: CDR1 SGHTA and CDR2 FQGNSA. The CDR3 runs to 14 residues. CDR3 sequence reads: CASSLQTGWDGYTF. The CDR3 region has the DNA TGTGCCAGCAGCTTACAGACAGGATGGGATGGCTACACCTTC.

The J gene is TRBJ2-3, the V gene TRBV10-3; TRBD2 aligns across 9 bases. The CDR3 totals 16 residues. V shed 4 bases, J shed 4 bases, and the junction held 9 bases outside the gene matches. Germline CDR1 reads ENHRY; CDR2 reads SYGVKD. The CDR3 is CAISVSGRPPADTQYF. The DNA for the CDR3 is TGTGCCATCAGTGTCAGCGGGAGGCCGCCTGCAGATACGCAGTATTTT.

The sample holds a few counts of this clonotype. The chain carries TRBV29-1 and TRBJ2-5, with 12 nucleotides matching TRBD1. The CDR3 is 13 residues long. V lost 4 bases and J lost 8; bases outside the gene matches: 5. Looked up from germline, CDR1 is SQVTM and CDR2 is ANQGSEA. CDR3 residues: CSVVRGQGATQYF. For the CDR3, the DNA is TGCAGCGTTGTGCGGGGACAGGGGGCTACCCAGTACTTC.

The rearrangement links TRBV6-5 to TRBJ2-1; a weak D match, TRBD2 (6 bases). Germline CDR1 reads MNHEY; CDR2 reads SVGAGI. The V gene lost 4 bases and the J gene lost 7 bases, with 14 bases spanning the gap. This CDR3 comprises 14 residues. The CDR3 reads CASSSRTRGNEQFF. The CDR3 coding sequence is TGTGCCAGCAGTTCCCGGACCCGGGGGAATGAGCAGTTCTTC.

The chain couples TRBV29-1 to TRBJ2-1; no definite D call. V was pared by 4 bases and J by 3 bases, with 7 bases between. CDR3 length: 12 amino acids. Germline CDR1 is SQVTM and CDR2 is ANQGSEA. CDR3 DNA sequence: TGCAGCGTTGGTCAGCTCTACAATGAGCAGTTCTTC. Translation: CSVGQLYNEQFF.

This clonotype has just a few counts. The chain recombines TRBV29-1 with TRBJ2-7; D is perhaps TRBD1 (5 bases). CDR1 SQVTM and CDR2 ANQGSEA come from the germline V gene. The V end was cut by 4 bases, the J end by 0 bases, with 10 bases between. The CDR3 loop spans 13 amino acids. This CDR3 reads CSVGQQLSYEQYF. The DNA for the CDR3 is TGCAGCGTTGGACAGCAACTCTCCTACGAGCAGTACTTC.

This clonotype has only a few counts. The V and J genes are TRBV28 and TRBJ1-3; D not certain. Deletions cut 6 bases from V and 0 bases from J, with 6 bases between. This CDR3 is 13 amino acids long. Looked up from germline, CDR1 is MDHEN and CDR2 is SYDVKM. The DNA for the CDR3 is TGTGCCAGCAGAACAAGCTCTGGAAACACCATATATTTT. Translating it yields CASRTSSGNTIYF.

This clonotype has just a few counts. The chain links TRBV14 to TRBJ1-4; TRBD1 matches 9 bases. Germline V gene lookup returns CDR1 SGHDN and CDR2 FVKESK. This CDR3 has 24 amino acids. Unmatched junction bases numbered 25, after V lost 2 bases and J lost 0 bases. The CDR3 reads CASSQFTGGRWPQNTVATNEKLFF. The CDR3 DNA is TGTGCCAGCAGCCAATTTACAGGGGGCAGATGGCCCCAGAACACAGTTGCAACTAATGAAAAACTGTTTTTT.

The chain recombines TRBV10-3 with TRBJ2-6; tentative D call: TRBD1 (5 bases). CDR3 size: 18 residues. Trimming stripped 3 bases from V and 4 bases from J, with 19 bases between. The V gene's germline CDR1 is ENHRY and CDR2 SYGVKD. Here the CDR3 reads CAISDRFGREAGANVLTF. DNA of the CDR3: TGTGCCATCAGTGATAGGTTTGGCAGGGAAGCCGGGGCCAACGTCCTGACTTTC.

At least ten counts were recorded for this clonotype. CDR3 coding DNA: TGCGCCAGCAGCTCTCCCGGGGAGCTGTTTTTT. Its protein is CASSSPGELFF. The rearrangement uses TRBV5-1 and TRBJ2-2, with D unresolved. V was cut by 3 bases and J by 6 bases, with 3 bases left in between. Germline V gives CDR1 SGHRS, CDR2 YFSETQ. The CDR3 is 11 amino acids.

This clonotype was detected ten times or more. The J gene is TRBJ2-2, the V gene TRBV12-3 or TRBV12-4, with D tentatively TRBD2 (5 bases). The CDR3 is 14 amino acids. The ends were cut back, 3 bases at V and 9 bases at J, with 14 bases in the middle. This CDR3 is CASSFGLLSRELFF. CDR3 DNA: TGTGCCAGCAGTTTTGGACTGCTCAGTAGGGAGCTGTTTTTT.

V is TRBV5-1 and J is TRBJ2-7, with 11 positions matching TRBD2. After removal of 6 bases from V and 6 bases from J, the junction contained 14 bases not matched to a gene. Germline assignment: CDR1 SGHRS and CDR2 YFSETQ. This CDR3 comprises 16 residues. Written as DNA, the CDR3 is TGCGCCAGCACCCCTGCGTTTACTAGCGGGAGTACCGAGCAGTACTTC. It is translated as CASTPAFTSGSTEQYF.